The 25 T cell receptor beta chains presented below share a single source sample, sequenced in a study of cytomegalovirus exposure and HLA in healthy donors. Amplification used 60 Vbeta primers and 13 Jbeta primers. Assay: immunoSEQ multiplex PCR; the TCRdb copy retains only in-frame clones and omits some. In all, the sample yields 55,000 to 65,000 clones. Material for sequencing was PBMCs. The source is a woman aged 18-30 years in good health and CMV-seronegative.

This rearrangement joins TRBV5-4 to TRBJ2-7; 9 bases fit TRBD2. CDR1 is SGHNT and CDR2 is YYREEE in the germline V gene (reference sequence). Germline trimming cut 3 bases from V and 0 bases from J; bases unmatched to any gene: 4. This CDR3 region has 15 residues. CDR3 DNA: TGTGCCAGCAGCTCCAGCGGGGGGTTCTCCTACGAGCAGTACTTC. Its translation is CASSSSGGFSYEQYF.

V usage is TRBV6-5 and J usage is TRBJ2-7; 7 bases are shared with TRBD2. There are 14 residues in the CDR3. V lost 6 bases, J lost 0 bases, and 5 bases stayed unmatched. Germline V gene sequence: CDR1 MNHEY, CDR2 SVGAGI. The CDR3 DNA is TGTGCCAGCAGGGCAGGGAGGGTCTCCTACGAGCAGTACTTC. This codes for CASRAGRVSYEQYF.

V usage is TRBV6-1 and J usage is TRBJ2-7, with D possibly TRBD2 on 6 matching bases. Germline V gives CDR1 MNHNS, CDR2 SASEGT. The ends were cut back, 4 bases at V and 1 base at J, with 8 bases in the middle. The CDR3 totals 13 residues. CDR3 sequence: CASSVGRSYEQYF. CDR3 bases: TGTGCCAGCAGTGTGGGGAGGTCCTACGAGCAGTACTTC.

This chain links TRBV5-4 with TRBJ1-2, with a weak D call TRBD1 (6 bases). Germline CDR1 SGHNT, CDR2 YYREEE (reference sequence). CDR3 length equals 14 residues. Deletions cut 5 bases from V and 8 bases from J, with 19 bases between. The CDR3 region has the DNA TGTGCCAGCAGGCGCTCCGGGACACGGAAGGGCTACACCTTC. Its protein product is CASRRSGTRKGYTF.

V gene TRBV19 combines with J gene TRBJ1-1; TRBD1 is a possible D gene (5 bases). V lost 3 bases, J lost 3 bases, and 8 bases lay in between. This CDR3 region has 13 residues. Germline CDR1 LNHDA, CDR2 SQIVND (reference sequence). CDR3 region: CASSMQGYTEAFF. CDR3 nucleotides: TGTGCCAGTAGTATGCAGGGATACACTGAAGCTTTCTTT.

The V call is TRBV5-1, the J call TRBJ2-7; 7 bases match TRBD1. The CDR3 is made up of 15 amino acids. The ends lost 7 bases at V and 9 bases at J; junction bases unmatched: 19. Germline V gene sequence: CDR1 SGHRS, CDR2 YFSETQ. The CDR3 nucleotides are TGCGCCAGCTCCCCAGAGGGGGCAGGGCTCAGGGGGCAGTACTTC. Protein: CASSPEGAGLRGQYF.

The rearrangement uses TRBV20-1 and TRBJ2-5; D ambiguous. The CDR3 consists of 11 residues. Germline-derived CDR1 and CDR2 are DFQATT and SNEGSKA (reference sequence). Trimming took 5 bases from V and 3 from J, leaving 7 bases between them. CDR3 in DNA: TGCAGTGCTGGCCTGGAAGAGACCCAGTACTTC. Translated: CSAGLEETQYF.

The rearrangement joins TRBV11-2 to TRBJ2-7, with D unclear. V was cut by 3 bases and J by 2 bases, with 14 bases left in between. The V gene's germline CDR1 is SGHAT and CDR2 FQNNGV. The CDR3 length is 15 residues. CDR3 protein: CASSLHNSQAYEQYF. The CDR3 DNA is TGTGCCAGCAGCTTGCACAACAGTCAGGCCTACGAGCAGTACTTC.

In regard to this clone: An end of the junction differs from the germline gene, which may be a read error. The chain links TRBV30 to TRBJ1-6; D is undetermined. Germline V lookup: CDR1 GTSNPN, CDR2 SVGIG (reference sequence). This CDR3 has 16 residues. The DNA of the CDR3 is TGTGCCTGGAGTGCCTACGTTCGGGTAACGGGTTCACACCTCCACTTT. As protein: CAWSAYVRVTGSHLHF.

The chain is built from TRBV14 and TRBJ2-3; D is unclear. Trimming took 5 bases from V and 5 from J, leaving 11 bases between them. There are 13 residues in the CDR3. Germline assignment: CDR1 SGHDN and CDR2 FVKESK. Here the CDR3 reads CASSTVLIDTQYF. The CDR3 region has the DNA TGTGCCAGCAGCACTGTCCTAATAGATACGCAGTATTTT.

This sequence joins TRBV9 and TRBJ2-7; 11 bases fit TRBD2. CDR3 length: 16 amino acids. Germline V CDR1 and CDR2: SGDLS, YYNGEE. J lost 7 bases, V lost 4 bases, and 13 bases had no gene match. The DNA for the CDR3 is TGTGCCAGCAGCCCCCTCGCAGGCCTAGCGGGGGGAGAGCAGTACTTC. Translating gives CASSPLAGLAGGEQYF.

The CDR3 spells CASSRGTGGGQPQHF. The CDR3 coding sequence is TGTGCCAGCAGCCGCGGGACAGGGGGTGGGCAGCCCCAGCATTTT. The rearrangement links TRBV6-1 to TRBJ1-5; 11 positions match TRBD1. The CDR3 is 15 residues long. J was trimmed by 7 bases and V by 6 bases; bases with no gene match: 8. CDR1 is MNHNS, CDR2 SASEGT, per germline.

The chain carries TRBV7-2 and TRBJ2-4; D is undetermined. There are 14 residues in the CDR3. Per the germline V gene, CDR1 is SGHTA and CDR2 is FQGNSA. The germline V and J ends were trimmed by 3 bases and 0 bases, with 6 bases remaining between them. This chain's CDR3 is CASSFSIAKNIQYF. In nucleotides, the CDR3 is TGTGCCAGCAGCTTTAGTATAGCCAAAAACATTCAGTACTTC.

The chain recombines TRBV15 with TRBJ2-3, with 14 bases aligning to TRBD2. The CDR3 extends over 18 amino acids. In germline, CDR1 is LNHNV, CDR2 YYDKDF (reference sequence). Unmatched junction bases numbered 8, after V lost 1 base and J lost 5 bases. The CDR3 DNA reads TGTGCCACCAGCAGAGGGATCCGACTAGCGGGAGGGATAGATACGCAGTATTTT. Its protein is CATSRGIRLAGGIDTQYF. The full variable domain, rest sourced from reference TRBV15 and TRBJ2-3, is DAMVIQNPRYQVTQFGKPVTLSCSQTLNHNVMYWYQQKSSQAPKLLFHYYDKDFNNEADTPDNFQSRRPNTSFCFLDIRSPGLGDTAMYLCATSRGIRLAGGIDTQYFGPGTRLTVL.

The chain employs TRBV25-1 and TRBJ2-1, with D possibly TRBD2 on 6 matching bases. The CDR3 length is 18 residues. V lost 4 bases to trimming and J lost 8 bases, with 27 bases between them. The germline CDR1 and CDR2 sequences are MGHDK and SYGVNS. For the CDR3, the DNA is TGTGCCAGCAGTGGAGCCTACTCCGGGGCTAGCGCCTGGCATGAGCAGTTCTTC. It translates to CASSGAYSGASAWHEQFF. The full variable domain, its missing parts supplied by reference TRBV25-1 and TRBJ2-1, is EADIYQTPRYLVIGTGKKITLECSQTMGHDKMYWYQQDPGMELHLIHYSYGVNSTEKGDLSSESTVSRIRTEHFPLTLESARPSHTSQYLCASSGAYSGASAWHEQFFGPGTRLTVL.

The rearrangement joins TRBV5-1 to TRBJ2-1; 8 bases line up with TRBD2. The trim removed 4 bases at V and 9 bases at J, leaving 6 bases unmatched. Germline assignment: CDR1 SGHRS and CDR2 YFSETQ. This CDR3 has 13 amino acids. The CDR3, as DNA: TGCGCCAGCAGCCTCGGACTAGCACGTGAGCAGTTCTTC. Translating gives CASSLGLAREQFF.

The V call is TRBV25-1, the J call TRBJ1-1; 8 bases are a match to TRBD1. Per the germline V gene, CDR1 is MGHDK and CDR2 is SYGVNS. The CDR3 length is 14 residues. V gave up 3 bases and J gave up 4 bases; unmatched junction bases: 4. The CDR3 loop is CASSDPTGGTEAFF. CDR3 DNA sequence: TGTGCCAGCAGTGATCCAACAGGGGGCACTGAAGCTTTCTTT.

This chain connects TRBV6-6 to TRBJ2-3; 13 bases are shared with TRBD2. In germline, CDR1 is MNHNY, CDR2 SVGAGI (reference sequence). The junction had 6 bases not matched to a gene; V was cut back by 5 bases and J by 4 bases. This CDR3 has 16 residues. Here the CDR3 DNA reads TGTGCCAGCAGTCCACTAGCGGGAGGGATCGCAGATACGCAGTATTTT. This codes for CASSPLAGGIADTQYF.

This rearrangement joins TRBV28 to TRBJ2-7, with 12 nucleotides matching TRBD2. The trim removed 0 bases at V and 4 bases at J, leaving 4 bases unmatched. The CDR3 has 16 amino acids. Germline values: CDR1 MDHEN, CDR2 SYDVKM. In DNA form, the CDR3 reads TGTGCCAGCAGTTTATGGACTAGCGGGAGATTATACGAGCAGTACTTC. Its translation is CASSLWTSGRLYEQYF.

The chain recombines TRBV4-1 with TRBJ2-2; TRBD2 matches at 9 bases. Germline CDR1 and CDR2: MGHRA and YSYEKL. Trimming at V came to 0 bases and at J to 4 bases, leaving 6 bases not matched to a gene. This CDR3 contains 17 residues. CDR3 residues: CASSQDPTSGLTGELFF. The CDR3 DNA follows: TGCGCCAGCAGCCAAGATCCGACTAGCGGTCTCACCGGGGAGCTGTTTTTT.

The chain combines TRBV5-1 with TRBJ1-2; no definite D call. Trimming removed 4 bases at V and 1 base at J, with 8 bases between. This CDR3 has 13 residues. CDR1 is SGHRS, CDR2 YFSETQ, per germline. The CDR3 loop reads CASSRDHNYGYTF. The CDR3 DNA is TGCGCCAGCAGCCGGGATCATAACTATGGCTACACCTTC. Using reference TRBV5-1 and TRBJ1-2 for the parts outside the CDR3, the full variable domain is KAGVTQTPRYLIKTRGQQVTLSCSPISGHRSVSWYQQTPGQGLQFLFEYFSETQRNKGNFPGRFSGRQFSNSRSEMNVSTLELGDSALYLCASSRDHNYGYTFGSGTRLTVV.

This chain connects TRBV19 to TRBJ2-1; TRBD2 matches at 9 bases. Losses at the gene ends were 1 base for V and 0 bases for J; bases not matched to a gene: 1. CDR1 and CDR2 (germline): LNHDA, SQIVND (reference sequence). This CDR3 is built from 16 residues. DNA for the CDR3: TGTGCCAGTAGTATAGGAGCGGGAGGCTCCTACAATGAGCAGTTCTTC. This gives the protein CASSIGAGGSYNEQFF.

The rearrangement joins TRBV2 to TRBJ2-7; 8 positions agree with TRBD2. Germline V gene data show CDR1 as SNHLY and CDR2 as FYNNEI. V lost 11 bases, J lost 2 bases, and 8 bases stayed unmatched. This CDR3 contains 13 residues. CDR3 coding DNA: TGTGCCTCCGGGAGGGGGGAAGCCTACGAGCAGTACTTC. This gives the protein CASGRGEAYEQYF.

The CDR3 loop reads CAWSAGFSNQPQHF. CDR3 nucleotides: TGTGCCTGGAGTGCGGGGTTTAGCAATCAGCCCCAGCATTTT. This rearrangement joins TRBV30 to TRBJ1-5; the D is unclear. Germline CDR1 reads GTSNPN; CDR2 reads SVGIG (reference sequence). The V end lost 1 base, the J end lost 0 bases, and 7 bases lay between the germline ends. The CDR3 spans 14 residues. The entire variable domain, with the rest obtained from reference TRBV30 and TRBJ1-5, is as follows: SQTIHQWPATLVQPVGSPLSLECTVEGTSNPNLYWYRQAAGRGLQLLFYSVGIGQISSEVPQNLSASRPQDRQFILSSKKLLLSDSGFYLCAWSAGFSNQPQHFGDGTRLSIL.

The rearrangement links TRBV6-1 to TRBJ1-5; D is unclear. V was pared by 5 bases and J by 5 bases, with 10 bases between. Per germline, CDR1 MNHNS and CDR2 SASEGT. The CDR3 sequence is 13 residues long. The CDR3: CASSISSDQPQHF. The CDR3 bases are TGTGCCAGCAGTATTTCGTCCGATCAGCCCCAGCATTTT.